This T cell receptor beta chain originates from a study of T-cell reconstitution after alpha-beta-depleted transplantation in children. Unique molecular identifiers were built into the TCRbeta library. TCRdb processed the PCR reads anew with MiXCR; each CDR3 protein has one entry. The table lists some 550,000 distinct CDR3 sequences, around 20% of them singletons. V trimming: 7 bases; J trimming: 10 bases; junction bases outside the gene matches: 8. This CDR3 contains 13 residues. The gene calls are TRBV12-3 or TRBV12-4 and TRBJ2-1; TRBD1 matches 9 bases. The sample was PBMCs from the stem cell graft donor, taken from the stem cell graft. This clonotype originated in a human donor who donated a stem cell graft to a child with acute lymphoblastic leukemia. CDR3 residues: CASISTGGKEQFF. In DNA, the CDR3 is TGTGCCAGCATTAGTACAGGGGGCAAAGAGCAGTTCTTC.